This entry is about one T cell receptor (beta chain). Its specific antigen is unknown. The record has no base qualities; no much larger clone is one base away. This record belongs to a study of cytomegalovirus exposure and HLA in healthy donors (dated by TCRdb to the late 2010s). Study-wide context: The roughly 670 repertoires of the first cohort and the 120 or so validation repertoires were produced on the same platform, according to a later analysis. The aim of the study was to test whether cataloging public T cell receptors could identify signatures of past pathogen exposure. Along with the approximately 650-subject first cohort, a separate validation cohort of roughly 110 different subjects was used. The study combined high-throughput TCR immunosequencing, statistical association of individual TCRs with disease status, and machine learning to predict cytomegalovirus infection status.

Reading the germline V gene gives CDR1 SGHRS and CDR2 YFSETQ. Trimming costs V 1 base and J 0 bases, and their ends lie 9 bases apart. From the cysteine through the phenylalanine, the CDR3 covers 15 amino acids. The sequence is cut down to CDR3 DNA, 45 bases in frame from base 1. Paper-wide results and their limitations: Subsequent analysis determined that TCRs grouped into clusters in the first cohort also showed a tendency toward co-occurrence across the 120 validation repertoires, and 94% of cluster scores exceeded 0. In vitro tests confirmed that a few of the cytomegalovirus-associated TCR beta chains recognize cytomegalovirus antigens. The authors suggested that the approach could potentially be generalized to other disease states and immunological phenotypes. The study listed 150 to 200 TCR beta chains as associated with cytomegalovirus. Cytomegalovirus status was reported to be diagnosed by the classifier with high specificity and sensitivity in both the original and validation cohorts. A later analysis lacked HLA typing for the validation cohort, so it scored co-occurrence in that cohort across all 130 or so repertoires. Most TCR sequences were observed very rarely across donors, whereas some public TCRs were present in many individuals.

Receptor amplification or capture employed the immunoSEQ multiplex PCR assay. On the authors' methods: A statistical classification framework was developed to diagnose cytomegalovirus status using the catalog of TCR beta chain sequences. In its TCRdb copy, this immuneACCESS table keeps in-frame sequences only and misses some clones. Where compared with another copy, unresolved V genes explain less than half of these, and the others have no known cause. V, J and clone size are those of that table, while D and trimming were read from the DNA. In this sample the table shows roughly 130,000 clones, 80% to 90% of which occur a single time. The top ten constitute about 2.8% of the sample. The donors belonged to the validation cohort of over a hundred subjects, which was separate from the approximately 700-subject first cohort.

Sequenced input: PBMCs. The chain employs TRBV5-1 and TRBJ2-3; possibly the D gene is TRBD2, per 6 matching bases. This clonotype was obtained from a man younger than 30 in good health and CMV-seronegative. The DNA sequence is as follows: TGCGCCAGCAGCTTGTTTGCGGGGAGCACAGATACGCAGTATTTT. Its translation is CASSLFAGSTDTQYF.